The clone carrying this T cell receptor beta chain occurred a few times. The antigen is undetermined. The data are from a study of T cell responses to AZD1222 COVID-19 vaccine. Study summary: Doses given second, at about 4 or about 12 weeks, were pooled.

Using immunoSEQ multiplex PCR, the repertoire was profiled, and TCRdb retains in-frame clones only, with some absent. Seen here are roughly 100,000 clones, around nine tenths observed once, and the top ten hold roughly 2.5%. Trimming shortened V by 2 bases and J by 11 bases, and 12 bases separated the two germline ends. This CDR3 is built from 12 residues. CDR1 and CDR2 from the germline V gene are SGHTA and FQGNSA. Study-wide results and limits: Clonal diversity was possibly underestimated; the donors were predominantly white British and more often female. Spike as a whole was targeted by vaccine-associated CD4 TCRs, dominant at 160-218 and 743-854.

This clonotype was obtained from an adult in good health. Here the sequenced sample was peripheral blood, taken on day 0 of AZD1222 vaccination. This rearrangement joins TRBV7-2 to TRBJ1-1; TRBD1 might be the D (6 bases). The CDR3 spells CASSLRAGVAFF. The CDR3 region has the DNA TGTGCCAGCAGCTTACGGGCAGGGGTGGCTTTCTTT.